This is a list of T cell receptor beta chains from one sample in a study of T cells in localized non-small cell lung cancer. This table comes from immunoSEQ multiplex PCR, and its TCRdb copy is limited to in-frame clones, with some not included. The table lists about 48,000 clones, 60% to 85% of them singletons. The sequencing used peripheral blood, collected before any cancer treatment. These receptors were taken from a man between 40 and 69 years old with stage I squamous cell lung carcinoma. The CDR3 runs from the conserved cysteine through the conserved F or W. The D gene is left open where the match is weak. Rows give clone size only sometimes, using once, few, many, or a class for an expanded clone.

clone size	V gene	J gene	D gene	CDR3 length	CDR3 protein	CDR3 DNA
.	TRBV29-1	TRBJ1-2	TRBD1	13	CSAGSGGNYGYTF	TGCAGCGCCGGGTCAGGGGGGAACTATGGCTACACCTTC
.	TRBV28	TRBJ2-2	TRBD1	15	CASSSEGQGIGELFF	TGTGCCAGCTCATCGGAGGGACAGGGGATCGGGGAGCTGTTTTTT
.	TRBV6-5	TRBJ1-4	.	15	CASSYRAARSEKLFF	TGTGCCAGCAGTTACAGGGCAGCACGGTCTGAAAAACTGTTTTTT
.	TRBV6-1	TRBJ2-7	.	14	CASSPSLDRGEQYF	TGTGCCAGCAGTCCTTCACTAGACCGGGGCGAGCAGTACTTC
.	TRBV7-6	TRBJ1-5	TRBD1	14	CASSLNGQGQPQHF	TGTGCCAGCAGCTTAAACGGACAGGGACAGCCCCAGCATTTT
.	TRBV7-2	TRBJ2-1	.	17	CASSYSTASLLYNEQFF	TGTGCCAGCAGCTACAGTACAGCTAGTCTACTTTACAATGAGCAGTTCTTC
.	TRBV28	TRBJ1-1	.	14	CASSPYRPFTEAFF	TGTGCCAGCAGTCCCTACAGGCCTTTCACTGAAGCTTTCTTT
.	TRBV9	TRBJ2-7	.	14	CASSASGASYEQYF	TGTGCCAGCAGCGCCTCAGGGGCCTCCTACGAGCAGTACTTC
.	TRBV9	TRBJ2-7	TRBD1	18	CASSVGPSYRGPGNEQYF	TGTGCCAGCAGCGTAGGTCCCTCCTACAGGGGGCCGGGCAACGAGCAGTACTTC
.	TRBV7-9	TRBJ1-4	.	15	CASSLGSGTNEKLFF	TGTGCCAGCAGCTTAGGGTCCGGGACTAATGAAAAACTGTTTTTT
once	TRBV6-6	TRBJ2-3	.	13	CASSYEGTDTQYF	TGTGCCAGCAGTTACGAGGGCACAGATACGCAGTATTTT
few	TRBV6-6	TRBJ2-7	.	15	CASSYDSGLSYEQYF	TGTGCCAGCAGTTATGATTCGGGTCTTTCCTACGAGCAGTACTTC
.	TRBV5-1	TRBJ1-3	.	12	CASTDSGNTIYF	TGCGCCAGCACAGATTCTGGAAACACCATATATTTT
.	TRBV6-5	TRBJ1-2	.	14	CASSEVTANYGYTF	TGTGCCAGCAGTGAAGTGACGGCTAACTATGGCTACACCTTC
.	TRBV7-3	TRBJ2-1	.	15	CASSLETGGYNEQFF	TGTGCCAGCAGCTTGGAGACTGGGGGCTACAATGAGCAGTTCTTC
.	TRBV30	TRBJ2-1	TRBD2	14	CAWRTSATYNEQFF	TGTGCCTGGAGGACTAGCGCTACCTACAATGAGCAGTTCTTC
few	TRBV11-2	TRBJ1-1	.	13	CASSLGLNTEAFF	TGTGCCAGCAGCTTAGGACTAAACACTGAAGCTTTCTTT
many	TRBV7-9	TRBJ2-3	TRBD2	15	CASSLSRGGPDTQYF	TGTGCCAGCAGCTTATCGCGCGGGGGGCCTGATACGCAGTATTTT
.	TRBV9	TRBJ2-1	TRBD1	15	CASSVAGGFYNEQFF	TGTGCCAGCAGCGTAGCAGGGGGATTTTACAATGAGCAGTTCTTC
.	TRBV6-1	TRBJ2-2	.	14	CASRKGLGTGELFF	TGTGCCAGCAGGAAAGGCTTGGGCACCGGGGAGCTGTTTTTT
.	TRBV6-5	TRBJ1-2	.	13	CASSSGANYGYTF	TGTGCCAGCAGTTCCGGGGCTAACTATGGCTACACCTTC
few	TRBV2	TRBJ1-1	TRBD1	13	CASRRQGGNEAFF	TGTGCCAGCAGAAGACAGGGTGGTAATGAAGCTTTCTTT
many	TRBV28	TRBJ1-1	TRBD1	14	CASSPPQGAKRAFF	TGTGCCAGCAGTCCACCACAGGGGGCGAAGAGAGCTTTCTTT
.	TRBV5-4	TRBJ1-2	.	13	CASSLSIGYGYTF	TGTGCCAGCAGCTTAAGTATTGGCTATGGCTACACCTTC
.	TRBV6-5	TRBJ2-7	TRBD1	14	CASAMDRGGYEQYF	TGTGCCAGCGCAATGGACAGGGGAGGTTACGAGCAGTACTTC
.	TRBV7-9	TRBJ2-1	TRBD2	13	CASFTGRLGEQFF	TGTGCCAGTTTTACCGGGAGGCTGGGTGAGCAGTTCTTC
.	TRBV30	TRBJ1-1	TRBD1	15	CAWSPRDRGRSEAFF	TGTGCCTGGAGTCCCCGGGACAGGGGACGGTCTGAAGCTTTCTTT
.	TRBV11-2	TRBJ2-3	.	12	CASSLATDTQYF	TGTGCCAGCAGCTTAGCCACAGATACGCAGTATTTT
.	TRBV7-7	TRBJ2-7	TRBD2	8	CGRGSEYF	TGCGGGAGGGGATCGGAGTACTTC
.	TRBV6-5	TRBJ2-3	.	11	CASSVGTLQYF	TGTGCCAGCAGTGTCGGGACCTTGCAGTATTTT
.	TRBV6-5	TRBJ1-2	.	12	CASSATSYGYTF	TGTGCCAGCAGTGCGACAAGCTATGGCTACACCTTC
many	TRBV15	TRBJ1-3	TRBD1	16	CATSPRGQGAGNTIYF	TGTGCCACCAGCCCCCGAGGACAGGGGGCGGGAAACACCATATATTTT
.	TRBV30	TRBJ2-3	TRBD2	14	CAWKGGGGTDTQYF	TGTGCCTGGAAAGGCGGGGGGGGAACAGATACGCAGTATTTT
once	TRBV5-6	TRBJ2-2	TRBD1	16	CASSLTGGFNTGELFF	TGTGCCAGCAGCTTGACAGGGGGATTTAACACCGGGGAGCTGTTTTTT
.	TRBV7-9	TRBJ2-5	TRBD2	15	CASSFPSGGQETQYF	TGTGCCAGCAGCTTCCCTAGCGGGGGGCAAGAGACCCAGTACTTC
few	TRBV5-4	TRBJ2-1	TRBD2	12	CASSYRTSRQFF	TGTGCCAGCAGCTATAGGACTAGCAGGCAGTTCTTC
.	TRBV5-6	TRBJ1-4	TRBD1	14	CASSFGTGVEKLFF	TGTGCCAGCAGCTTCGGGACAGGGGTTGAAAAACTGTTTTTT
few	TRBV6-1	TRBJ2-7	.	14	CASSQQGYSYEQYF	TGTGCCAGCAGTCAACAGGGTTACAGCTACGAGCAGTACTTC
.	TRBV18	TRBJ2-5	.	15	CASSRSSSVQETQYF	TGTGCCAGCTCGCGCTCCTCTAGCGTACAAGAGACCCAGTACTTC
.	TRBV29-1	TRBJ2-3	TRBD2	13	CSVRASGGDTQYF	TGCAGCGTTAGGGCTAGCGGGGGAGATACGCAGTATTTT
.	TRBV7-2	TRBJ2-7	TRBD1	19	CASSLVKGLRQGAGDEQYF	TGTGCCAGCAGCTTAGTGAAGGGCCTAAGACAGGGGGCTGGGGACGAGCAGTACTTC
few	TRBV19	TRBJ1-1	.	10	CASQQGRAFF	TGTGCCAGCCAACAGGGAAGAGCTTTCTTT
.	TRBV20-1	TRBJ2-5	.	11	CSARMGMAQYF	TGCAGTGCACGAATGGGGATGGCCCAGTACTTC
.	TRBV30	TRBJ1-5	TRBD1	14	CAWSVTGPNQPQHF	TGTGCCTGGAGTGTGACAGGGCCCAATCAGCCCCAGCATTTT
few	TRBV7-3	TRBJ1-2	TRBD1	15	CASSPLSGGNYGYTF	TGTGCCAGCAGCCCCCTCTCAGGGGGCAACTATGGCTACACCTTC
.	TRBV5-1	TRBJ2-5	.	13	CASSFEDSQAQYF	TGCGCCAGCAGCTTTGAGGACTCTCAGGCCCAGTACTTC
.	TRBV6-5	TRBJ2-1	TRBD2	15	CASTRLAGGVYEQFF	TGTGCCAGCACCCGACTAGCGGGGGGTGTATATGAGCAGTTCTTC
.	TRBV6-5	TRBJ1-5	.	13	CASRDRLGSPQHF	TGTGCCAGCAGAGACAGGCTCGGGTCGCCCCAGCATTTT
.	TRBV10-3	TRBJ1-2	.	14	CAISDSSSQGDYTF	TGTGCCATCAGCGATTCAAGCTCTCAGGGTGACTACACCTTC
few	TRBV30	TRBJ2-7	TRBD2	17	CAWSVLGERGGLYEQYF	TGTGCCTGGAGTGTACTTGGGGAGCGGGGGGGCCTCTACGAGCAGTACTTC
once	TRBV30	TRBJ2-5	.	15	CAWSAGLGPREIQYF	TGTGCCTGGAGCGCAGGACTGGGGCCCCGGGAGATCCAGTACTTC
.	TRBV7-9	TRBJ1-2	.	14	CASSFEGGNYGYTF	TGTGCCAGCAGCTTCGAAGGTGGAAACTATGGCTACACCTTC
.	TRBV9	TRBJ2-1	.	12	CASSYPGGEQFF	TGTGCCAGCAGCTATCCCGGCGGTGAGCAGTTCTTC
.	TRBV7-9	TRBJ2-5	.	15	CASSLKGAYQETQYF	TGTGCCAGCAGCTTAAAAGGGGCTTACCAAGAGACCCAGTACTTC
.	TRBV6-6	TRBJ1-5	TRBD1	14	CASGIGTDYQPQHF	TGTGCCAGCGGAATCGGGACAGATTATCAGCCCCAGCATTTT
few	TRBV2	TRBJ2-1	.	13	CASSRDGYNEQFF	TGTGCCAGCAGCCGGGACGGATACAATGAGCAGTTCTTC
.	TRBV6-5	TRBJ1-1	TRBD1	15	CASKRQGAGNTEAFF	TGTGCCAGCAAAAGACAGGGGGCAGGCAACACTGAAGCTTTCTTT